One T cell receptor (beta chain) is described in this entry. Its antigen is currently unknown. V was pared by 8 bases and J by 2 bases, with 12 bases between. Germline CDR1 is WSHSY and CDR2 is SAAADI. The CDR3 is made up of 13 amino acids. This sample was taken from a study of cytomegalovirus exposure and HLA in healthy donors. Study information: Genetic ancestry analysis placed under 90% of the 398 donors that were genotyped in the Caucasian-associated cluster. General observations from the study: HLA alleles showed associations with some 15,000 TCR beta sequences in a later analysis, at a 0.05 false discovery rate.

A multiplex PCR was run with 60 Vbeta primers and 13 Jbeta primers. Clones were read by immunoSEQ multiplex PCR, and TCRdb kept only the in-frame ones, dropping some. The sample holds about 200,000 clones; about 80% are singletons and the top ten take approximately 6.5%. Healthy bone marrow donors made up the donor group. Sequencing used PBMCs. This receptor was taken from a man between 35 and 55 years old in good health and CMV-seropositive. This rearrangement joins TRBV10-2 to TRBJ1-2; D not certain. In DNA, the CDR3 is TGCGCCAGCCAGGATGCGACCAACTATGGCTACACCTTC. Translated, it gives CASQDATNYGYTF.